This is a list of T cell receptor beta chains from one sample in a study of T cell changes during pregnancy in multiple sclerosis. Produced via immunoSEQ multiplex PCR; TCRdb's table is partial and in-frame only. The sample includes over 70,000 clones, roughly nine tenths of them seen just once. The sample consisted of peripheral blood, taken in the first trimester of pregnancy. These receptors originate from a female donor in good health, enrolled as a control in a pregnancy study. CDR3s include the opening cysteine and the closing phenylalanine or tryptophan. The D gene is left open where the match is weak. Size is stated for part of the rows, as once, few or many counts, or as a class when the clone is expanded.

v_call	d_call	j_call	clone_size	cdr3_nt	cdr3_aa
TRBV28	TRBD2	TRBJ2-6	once	TGTGCCAGCAGTACCACCCGCGGGAGGGCCTCTGGGGCCAACGTCCTGACTTTC	CASSTTRGRASGANVLTF
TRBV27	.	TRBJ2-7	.	TGTGCCAGCAGTCCTTCCTTCCTTTACGAGCAGTACTTC	CASSPSFLYEQYF
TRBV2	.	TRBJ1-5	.	TGTGCCAGCAGTGAAGCGGTCAGGGGAGTCCAGCCCCAGCATTTT	CASSEAVRGVQPQHF
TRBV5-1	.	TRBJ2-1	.	TGCGCCAGCAGCTTCCGCAGGGTGGATGAGCAGTTCTTC	CASSFRRVDEQFF
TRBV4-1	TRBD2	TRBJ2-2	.	TGCGCCAGCAGCCAAGTGGGACTAGGGAGCACCGGGGAGCTGTTTTTT	CASSQVGLGSTGELFF
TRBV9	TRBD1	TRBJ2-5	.	TGTGCCAGCAGCGAAGGGACAGCCCCCTTCCAAGAGACCCAGTACTTC	CASSEGTAPFQETQYF
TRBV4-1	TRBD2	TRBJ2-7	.	TGCGCCAGCGGAGGGACTAGCGGGAGCCCGTCGGGCGAGCAGTACTTC	CASGGTSGSPSGEQYF
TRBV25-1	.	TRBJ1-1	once	TGTGCCAGCAGTGACCCTCAGGGAAAGACTGAAGCTTTCTTT	CASSDPQGKTEAFF
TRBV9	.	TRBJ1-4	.	TGTGCCAGCAGCGCAGGGACATCCCCAACTAATGAAAAACTGTTTTTT	CASSAGTSPTNEKLFF
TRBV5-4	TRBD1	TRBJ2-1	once	TGTGCCAGCAGCCCCACGGGACAGACGCCTCGGGAGCAGTTCTTC	CASSPTGQTPREQFF
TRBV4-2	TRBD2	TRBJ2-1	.	TGTGCCAGCAGCCAAGCTGCTAGCGGGGGGGGTTTAAATGAGCAGTTCTTC	CASSQAASGGGLNEQFF
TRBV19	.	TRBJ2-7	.	TGTGCCAGTAGTATAGCGGGAGCCTACGAGCAGTACTTC	CASSIAGAYEQYF
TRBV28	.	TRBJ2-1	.	TGTGCCAGCAGTCCTCAGGCTAACAATGAGCAGTTCTTC	CASSPQANNEQFF
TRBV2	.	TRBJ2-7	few	TGTGCCAGCAGTTTGGACAGCGTCATCTCCTACGAGCAGTACTTC	CASSLDSVISYEQYF
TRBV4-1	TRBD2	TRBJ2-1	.	TGCGCCAGCAGCCAAAGTGGGGGGGGGACTAACTACAATGAGCAGTTCTTC	CASSQSGGGTNYNEQFF
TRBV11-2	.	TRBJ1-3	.	TGTGCCAGCAGCTTAGCTCGCGAGTCTAGCTCTGGAAACACCATATATTTT	CASSLARESSSGNTIYF
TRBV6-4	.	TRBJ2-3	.	TGTGCCAGCAGTAACGAACCTGCGGCGGCAGATACGCAGTATTTT	CASSNEPAAADTQYF
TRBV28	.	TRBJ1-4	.	TGTGCCAGCAGGGGCCGGTATAGGGCCCCAGGGGAAGAAAAACTGTTTTTT	CASRGRYRAPGEEKLFF
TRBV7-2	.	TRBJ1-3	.	TGTGCCAGCAGCTTCAAGAGGTTAAACACCATATATTTT	CASSFKRLNTIYF